The subject of this entry is one T cell receptor beta chain. V dropped 5 bases and J dropped 1 base, with 9 bases sitting between them. Germline V gene lookup returns CDR1 MNHEY and CDR2 SMNVEV (reference sequence). The CDR3 totals 13 residues. Assay used: immunoSEQ multiplex PCR; TCRdb lists only in-frame clones, some missing. Seen here are some 60,000 clones, roughly 92% observed once, and the top ten hold over 0.8%. This entry comes from a study of T cell changes during pregnancy in multiple sclerosis. Source: peripheral blood, taken in the first trimester of pregnancy. The sequence was collected from a female donor with multiple sclerosis, enrolled in a pregnancy study. This chain uses TRBV27 with TRBJ2-7, with a possible D match to TRBD2 (6 bases). The CDR3, as DNA: TGTGCCAGCAGTGCTAGCGCGTCCTACGAGCAGTACTTC. It codes for CASSASASYEQYF.